This TCR beta chain was found in a study of long-term antiretroviral therapy in people with HIV. Study-wide results and limits: Upon ART, diversity increased but remained lower than transplant donor controls. Drawn between the mid-2000s and the late 2010s, the blood was possibly obtained under older ART regimens. Narrower CDR3 length ranges marked HIV repertoires relative to controls.

Researchers report immunoSEQ v3.0 was run at survey level. Samples were sequenced targeting roughly 40,000-50,000 T-cell genomes each. Profiled with immunoSEQ multiplex PCR; TCRdb holds only in-frame clones, not every one. The data hold about 21,000 clones, with approximately 78% observed a single time. Germline trimming cut 4 bases from V and 5 bases from J; bases unmatched to any gene: 6. Germline CDR1 SGHRS, CDR2 YFSETQ. The CDR3 has 15 residues. On this clone itself: The antigen remains unidentified.

The genes are TRBV5-1 and TRBJ2-2, with 9 bases identical to TRBD1. The material sequenced was unsorted PBMCs, taken 0.2 years after starting antiretroviral therapy. The source is a woman in her twenties or thirties with HIV. CDR3 protein: CASSPDRGVTGELFF. CDR3 nucleotides: TGCGCCAGCAGCCCGGACAGGGGAGTAACCGGGGAGCTGTTTTTT.